These 14 T cell receptor beta chains were all obtained from the same sample, sequenced in a study of cytomegalovirus exposure and HLA in healthy donors. PCR involved 60 Vbeta and 13 Jbeta primers. Some clones are missing from TCRdb's copy, which holds only in-frame ones; the method was immunoSEQ multiplex PCR. There are 150,000 to 200,000 clones in the sample; around 74% occur only once, and 2.9% lies in the top ten. The sequenced material came from PBMCs. All receptors derive from a male donor in good health and CMV-seronegative.

This clone occurred a few times. The gene calls are TRBV19 and TRBJ1-2; D gene uncertain. The CDR3 loop spans 13 amino acids. The germline V and J ends were trimmed by 5 bases and 2 bases, with 9 bases remaining between them. The germline CDR1 and CDR2 sequences are LNHDA and SQIVND (reference sequence). CDR3 in amino acids: CASSWRANYGYTF. CDR3 nucleotides: TGTGCCAGTAGTTGGAGGGCAAACTATGGCTACACCTTC. The full variable domain, rest sourced from reference TRBV19 and TRBJ1-2, is DGGITQSPKYLFRKEGQNVTLSCEQNLNHDAMYWYRQDPGQGLRLIYYSQIVNDFQKGDIAEGYSVSREKKESFPLTVTSAQKNPTAFYLCASSWRANYGYTFGSGTRLTVV.

The CDR3 sequence is CAWNLAGTTDTQYF. The CDR3 nucleotides read TGTGCCTGGAACCTAGCGGGAACCACAGATACGCAGTATTTT. The rearrangement joins TRBV30 to TRBJ2-3, with TRBD2 matching over 9 bases. With 4 bases clipped from V and 2 bases from J, the junction kept 4 bases outside the gene matches. The CDR3 consists of 14 residues. Germline values: CDR1 GTSNPN, CDR2 SVGIG (reference sequence).

The chain is built from TRBV30 and TRBJ2-7; 9 positions agree with TRBD1. J lost 6 bases, V lost 4 bases, and 7 bases had no gene match. Per germline, CDR1 GTSNPN and CDR2 SVGIG (reference sequence). CDR3 length equals 13 residues. CDR3 protein: CAWTHPTGGEQYF. DNA for the CDR3: TGTGCCTGGACCCACCCGACAGGGGGCGAGCAGTACTTC.

V is TRBV14 and J is TRBJ1-3; the D is unclear. Germline values: CDR1 SGHDN, CDR2 FVKESK. The CDR3 sequence is 14 residues long. Trimming shortened V by 4 bases and J by 9 bases, and 16 bases separated the two germline ends. This CDR3 is CASSLRPGDSTIYF. CDR3 DNA: TGTGCCAGCAGCCTACGGCCGGGAGATAGCACCATATATTTT. Together with reference TRBV14 and TRBJ1-3, the CDR3 gives the full variable domain: EAGVTQFPSHSVIEKGQTVTLRCDPISGHDNLYWYRRVMGKEIKFLLHFVKESKQDESGMPNNRFLAERTGGTYSTLKVQPAELEDSGVYFCASSLRPGDSTIYFGEGSWLTVV.

V is TRBV5-1 and J is TRBJ2-5; TRBD2 might be the D (5 bases). V was clipped by 1 base and J by 5 bases, with 6 bases between them. CDR3 length equals 12 residues. CDR1 is SGHRS, CDR2 YFSETQ, per germline. The CDR3 DNA reads as TGCGCCAGCAGCTTGCGGAGGGAGACCCAGTACTTC. Translation: CASSLRRETQYF. Complete variable domain (other parts from reference TRBV5-1 and TRBJ2-5): KAGVTQTPRYLIKTRGQQVTLSCSPISGHRSVSWYQQTPGQGLQFLFEYFSETQRNKGNFPGRFSGRQFSNSRSEMNVSTLELGDSALYLCASSLRRETQYFGPGTRLLVL.

The chain recombines TRBV10-3 with TRBJ1-2; D not certain. The germline V gene encodes CDR1 ENHRY and CDR2 SYGVKD. The CDR3 covers 11 residues. The ends were cut back, 11 bases at V and 2 bases at J, with 9 bases in the middle. DNA for the CDR3: TGTGCCCACGGGGAAAACTATGGCTACACCTTC. It yields the protein CAHGENYGYTF.

The rearrangement links TRBV19 to TRBJ2-7; 7 bases match TRBD2. The CDR3 spans 14 residues. With 6 bases clipped from V and 6 bases from J, the junction kept 11 bases outside the gene matches. Looked up from germline, CDR1 is LNHDA and CDR2 is SQIVND (reference sequence). CDR3 coding DNA: TGTGCCAGTAGGGATTGGACGGGAGGTGGCGAGCAGTACTTC. This codes for CASRDWTGGGEQYF.

This clone was detected only a few times. The rearrangement joins TRBV28 to TRBJ2-7; D may be TRBD2 (6 bases). V lost 6 bases, J lost 6 bases, and 18 bases lay in between. Germline assignment: CDR1 MDHEN and CDR2 SYDVKM. This CDR3 has 14 residues. Written as DNA, the CDR3 is TGTGCCAGCAGCTCACGGGGGAGGTCGCGCGAGCAGTACTTC. Translated, it gives CASSSRGRSREQYF.

The chain carries TRBV28 and TRBJ2-7; 8 bases fit TRBD2. The CDR3 is 17 residues long. With 5 bases clipped from V and 2 bases from J, the junction kept 14 bases outside the gene matches. Per germline, CDR1 MDHEN and CDR2 SYDVKM. CDR3: CASSALVAGGVPYEQYF. DNA for the CDR3: TGTGCCAGCAGTGCACTAGTGGCGGGGGGCGTTCCCTACGAGCAGTACTTC.

The CDR3 loop reads CASSYGMRGRVQEQYF. The CDR3 DNA sequence: TGTGCCAGCAGTTACGGGATGCGGGGGAGGGTTCAGGAGCAGTACTTC. The rearrangement joins TRBV6-5 to TRBJ2-7; 7 positions match TRBD2. Germline CDR1 reads MNHEY; CDR2 reads SVGAGI. CDR3 length: 16 amino acids. With V trimmed by 2 bases and J by 7 bases, 14 bases remained unmatched.

The chain combines TRBV9 with TRBJ2-7; D remains unclear. Trimming stripped 0 bases from V and 4 bases from J, with 8 bases between. The CDR3 covers 13 residues. In germline, CDR1 is SGDLS, CDR2 YYNGEE. CDR3 DNA: TGTGCCAGCAGCGTAGTAATCTTGTACGAGCAGTACTTC. As protein: CASSVVILYEQYF.

This clone has just a few counts. The CDR3 DNA follows: TGTGCCACCAGCAGAGAACAGGGAAATGAAAAACTGTTTTTT. Its protein product is CATSREQGNEKLFF. The J gene is TRBJ1-4, the V gene TRBV15; possibly TRBD1 for D (6 bases). The CDR3 has 14 residues. Trimming left V 0 bases short and J 5 bases short, with 7 bases between. CDR1 LNHNV and CDR2 YYDKDF come from the germline V gene (reference sequence).

This sequence joins TRBV4-2 and TRBJ2-2; TRBD1 agrees at 10 bases. After removal of 3 bases from V and 6 bases from J, the junction contained 10 bases not matched to a gene. The germline CDR1 and CDR2 sequences are LGHNA and YNFKEQ. The CDR3 consists of 17 residues. CDR3 bases: TGTGCCAGCAGCCACACCAATACGGGACAGGGGTCCGGGGAGCTGTTTTTT. Residues: CASSHTNTGQGSGELFF.

The genes are TRBV25-1 and TRBJ2-1; 7 positions agree with TRBD2. The CDR3 extends over 16 amino acids. V shed 3 bases, J shed 6 bases, and the junction held 11 bases outside the gene matches. Germline assignment: CDR1 MGHDK and CDR2 SYGVNS. The CDR3 is CASSDPHGLGSNEQFF. CDR3 nucleotide sequence: TGTGCCAGCAGTGACCCTCACGGACTAGGGTCCAATGAGCAGTTCTTC.